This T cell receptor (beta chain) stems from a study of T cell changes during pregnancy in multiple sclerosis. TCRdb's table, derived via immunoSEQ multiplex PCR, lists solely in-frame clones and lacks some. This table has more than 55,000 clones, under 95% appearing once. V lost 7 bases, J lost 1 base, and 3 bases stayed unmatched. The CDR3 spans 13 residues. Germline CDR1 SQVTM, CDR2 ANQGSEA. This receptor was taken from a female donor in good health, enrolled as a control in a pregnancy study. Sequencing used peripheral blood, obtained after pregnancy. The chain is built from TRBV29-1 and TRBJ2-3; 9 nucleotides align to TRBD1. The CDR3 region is CSGDRGGTDTQYF. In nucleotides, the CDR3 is TGCAGCGGAGACAGGGGGGGCACAGATACGCAGTATTTT.